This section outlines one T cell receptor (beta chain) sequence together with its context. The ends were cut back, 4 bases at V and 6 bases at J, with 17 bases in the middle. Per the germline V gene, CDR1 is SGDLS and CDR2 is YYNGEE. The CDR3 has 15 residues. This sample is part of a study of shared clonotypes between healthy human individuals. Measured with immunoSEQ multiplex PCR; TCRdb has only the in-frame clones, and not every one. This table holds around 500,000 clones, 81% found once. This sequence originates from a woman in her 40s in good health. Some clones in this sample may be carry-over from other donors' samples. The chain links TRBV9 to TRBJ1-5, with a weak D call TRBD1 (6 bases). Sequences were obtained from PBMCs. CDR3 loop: CASSLLGGLGQPQHF. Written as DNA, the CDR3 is TGTGCCAGCAGCCTTTTGGGGGGGCTCGGTCAGCCCCAGCATTTT.